This TCR beta chain was sequenced for a study of T cell changes during pregnancy in multiple sclerosis. The assay was immunoSEQ multiplex PCR, and TCRdb's table has in-frame clones only and misses some. The profile shows about 93,000 clones, 91% of them singletons. CDR3 length: 14 residues. CDR1 is SSHAT, CDR2 FNYEAQ, per germline (reference sequence). V was pared by 3 bases and J by 4 bases, with 4 bases of the junction left unmatched. Specimen: peripheral blood, collected before pregnancy. This clonotype was sampled from a female donor with multiple sclerosis, enrolled in a pregnancy study. The V gene is TRBV7-7, the J gene TRBJ2-5; TRBD2 agrees at 8 bases. The CDR3, as DNA: TGTGCCAGCAGCTTTCTCGGACTAGCAGAGACCCAGTACTTC. This codes for CASSFLGLAETQYF. The full variable domain, rest sourced from reference TRBV7-7 and TRBJ2-5, is GAGVSQSPRYKVTKRGQDVTLRCDPISSHATLYWYQQALGQGPEFLTYFNYEAQPDKSGLPSDRFSAERPEGSISTLTIQRTEQRDSAMYRCASSFLGLAETQYFGPGTRLLVL.